A selection of T cell receptor beta chains follows, all from one sample in a study of blood T cell repertoires in COVID-19. Using immunoSEQ multiplex PCR, the repertoire was profiled, and TCRdb retains in-frame clones only, with some absent. The table lists 300,000 to 450,000 clones, about 87% of them singletons. The sequenced material came from peripheral blood. These receptors were collected from a human donor in a cohort sampled during active COVID-19. CDR3s leave out the opening cysteine and the closing phenylalanine or tryptophan.

>TRBV30
AWSPGGVGEKLF
>TRBV12-3/TRBV12-4
ASSQGWQPQH
>TRBV10-3
AISESNGGADTQY
>TRBV5-6
ASSSFRGSRDEQY
>TRBV13
ASSPRRQGAFGGEQF
>TRBV19
ASSPRTSGFTDTQY
>TRBV19
ASSIRIRGEGDTQY
>TRBV6-5
ASSYSTGENTGELF
>TRBV25-1
ASSQRTGTVEQY
>TRBV6-2/TRBV6-3
ASSPGLVTDTQY
>TRBV2
ARENRQTTANNEAF
>TRBV11-2
ASSLDRVYEQY
>TRBV7-9
ASSLEEVNEQY
>TRBV4-1
ASSQGEGSSYNEQF
>TRBV19
ASSMHSQKSTDTQY
>TRBV6-5
ASSFGRGNPTYEQY
>TRBV6-5
ASSRDRADGYT
>TRBV5-1
ASTRHRGRSLVNEQF
>TRBV7-6
ASSLLPGQANYGYT
>TRBV24-1
ATQSPDRIYEQY
>TRBV7-9
ASSTTSGGNSYEQY
>TRBV9
ASSEMTGGTEAF
>TRBV19
ATEGGQGAKSNQPQH
>TRBV5-1
ASSLTGPGTGELF
>TRBV7-9
ASSTPRQLHQETQY